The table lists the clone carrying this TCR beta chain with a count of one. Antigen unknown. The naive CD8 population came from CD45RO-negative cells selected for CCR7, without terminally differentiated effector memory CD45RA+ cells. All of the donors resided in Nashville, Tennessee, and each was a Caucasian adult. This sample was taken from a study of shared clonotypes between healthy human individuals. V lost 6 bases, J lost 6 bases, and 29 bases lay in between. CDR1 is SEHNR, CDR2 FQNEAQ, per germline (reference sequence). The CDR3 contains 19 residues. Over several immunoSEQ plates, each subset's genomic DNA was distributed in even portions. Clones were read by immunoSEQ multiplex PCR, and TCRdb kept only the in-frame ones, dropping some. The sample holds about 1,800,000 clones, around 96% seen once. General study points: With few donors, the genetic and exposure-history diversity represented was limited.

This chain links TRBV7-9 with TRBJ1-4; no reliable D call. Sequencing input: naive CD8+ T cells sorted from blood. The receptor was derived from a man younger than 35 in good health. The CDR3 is CASRQSPGRLPTRDEKLFF. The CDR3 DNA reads TGTGCCAGCAGACAGAGCCCCGGGCGACTACCAACCCGGGATGAAAAACTGTTTTTT.